The clone carrying this T cell receptor (beta chain) was found once. CDR3 length: 15 residues. Germline V gives CDR1 PRHDT, CDR2 FYEKMQ (reference sequence). With 4 bases clipped from V and 7 bases from J, the junction kept 13 bases outside the gene matches. The data are from a study of OX40 agonist ivuxolimab in advanced cancers. Profiled with immunoSEQ multiplex PCR; TCRdb holds only in-frame clones, not every one. The table shows 30,000 or so clones, with about nine tenths occurring only once. The receptor was isolated from an adult with an advanced solid tumor such as melanoma, head and neck, liver or kidney cancer. The sequences come from CD4+ or CD8+ T cells sorted from blood, collected in a trial of the OX40 agonist ivuxolimab. V is TRBV13 and J is TRBJ2-7; 7 bases map to TRBD1. This CDR3 is CASSSQTGAQREQYF. As DNA, the CDR3 is TGTGCCAGCAGCTCCCAAACAGGGGCGCAGAGGGAGCAGTACTTC.